Shown below are 31 T cell receptor beta chains from a single sample sequenced in a study of T cells after yellow fever vaccination. TCRdb passed the 5' RACE reads through MiXCR, listing each CDR3 protein once. Among approximately 300,000 distinct CDR3 sequences listed, 6.8% were seen once. The material was PBMCs, obtained around 45 days after the first yellow fever vaccination. These TCRs come from a young man who received the YFV17D yellow fever vaccine.

This clonotype was detected many times. DNA of the CDR3: TGTGCCAGCAGTGAACAGGGTAGGAACACTGAAGCTTTCTTT. Amino acid sequence: CASSEQGRNTEAFF. The chain is built from TRBV27 and TRBJ1-1; D perhaps matches TRBD1 (6 bases). V lost 5 bases and J lost 1, with 11 bases in between. CDR1 MNHEY and CDR2 SMNVEV come from the germline V gene (reference sequence). The CDR3 loop spans 14 amino acids.

The table lists this clonotype with a few counts. V and J are TRBV4-1 and TRBJ2-7; 7 bases are shared with TRBD1. Germline-derived CDR1 and CDR2 are MGHRA and YSYEKL. With V trimmed by 1 base and J by 2 bases, 5 bases remained unmatched. The CDR3 totals 15 residues. The CDR3 bases are TGCGCCAGCAGCCAAGGAGACAGGGTAACCTACGAGCAGTACGTC. The encoded protein is CASSQGDRVTYEQYV.

A word on this clonotype: A much larger clonotype is one base distant, so this may be a read error. The chain carries TRBV7-9 and TRBJ1-1, with D hard to call. Germline CDR1 reads SEHNR; CDR2 reads FQNEAQ (reference sequence). CDR3 length: 13 residues. The CDR3 region is CARSLRVTAEAFF. Here the CDR3 DNA reads TGTGCCAGAAGCTTGAGGGTCACGGCTGAAGCTTTCTTT. Variable domain in full (rest from reference TRBV7-9 and TRBJ1-1): DTGVSQNPRHKITKRGQNVTFRCDPISEHNRLYWYRQTLGQGPEFLTYFQNEAQLEKSRLLSDRFSAERPKGSFSTLEIQRTEQGDSAMYLCARSLRVTAEAFFGQGTRLTVV.

This clonotype was detected only a few times. The chain uses TRBV6-1 and TRBJ2-7; 8 bases match TRBD1. V shed 6 bases, J shed 3 bases, and the junction held 4 bases outside the gene matches. Germline V gives CDR1 MNHNS, CDR2 SASEGT. The CDR3 is made up of 13 amino acids. CDR3 bases: TGTGCCAGCAGCCGGGACAGGCTCTACGAGCAGTACTTC. Its protein is CASSRDRLYEQYF.

This clonotype was observed a handful of times. The CDR3 bases are TGTGCCAGCAACGGAGGACAGGGCGTCGTCTACGAGCAGTACTTC. This codes for CASNGGQGVVYEQYF. J is TRBJ2-7 and V is TRBV6-2 or TRBV6-3; TRBD1 agrees at 8 bases. Trimming took 7 bases from V and 3 from J; bases not matched to a gene: 11. This CDR3 is built from 15 residues. In germline, CDR1 is MNHEY, CDR2 SVGEGT.

V gene TRBV2 combines with J gene TRBJ2-7, with D possibly being TRBD1 (5 bases). Trimming took 0 bases from V and 3 from J, leaving 9 bases between them. Germline assignment: CDR1 SNHLY and CDR2 FYNNEI. The CDR3 is 14 residues long. The CDR3 spells CASSEALQGYEQYF. The CDR3 nucleotides are TGTGCCAGCAGTGAAGCGCTTCAGGGCTACGAGCAGTACTTC.

There are a few counts of this clonotype. The chain carries TRBV5-1 and TRBJ2-7, with D tentatively TRBD2 (5 bases). Trimming pared 0 bases from V and 7 bases from J, leaving 8 bases between. Germline V gene sequence: CDR1 SGHRS, CDR2 YFSETQ. The CDR3 covers 12 residues. The CDR3 nucleotides are TGCGCCAGCAGCTTGGCACTAGAGGAGCAGTACTTC. Residues: CASSLALEEQYF. Full variable domain (rest looked up from reference TRBV5-1 and TRBJ2-7): KAGVTQTPRYLIKTRGQQVTLSCSPISGHRSVSWYQQTPGQGLQFLFEYFSETQRNKGNFPGRFSGRQFSNSRSEMNVSTLELGDSALYLCASSLALEEQYFGPGTRLTVT.

There are many counts of this clonotype. The chain couples TRBV11-2 to TRBJ2-2; D is undetermined. This CDR3 contains 17 residues. Trimming took off 6 bases at V and 8 bases at J, with 25 bases between the two ends. Germline V gene lookup returns CDR1 SGHAT and CDR2 FQNNGV. The CDR3 nucleotides are TGTGCCAGCAGTTTAAAACCCGACCAGGCCCTTCCGGGGGAGCTGTTTTTT. It codes for CASSLKPDQALPGELFF.

V gene TRBV7-9 combines with J gene TRBJ2-3, with 8 bases identical to TRBD1. The germline V gene has CDR1 SEHNR and CDR2 FQNEAQ (reference sequence). The J segment lost 4 bases and the V segment lost 0 bases, leaving 9 bases of the junction unmatched. The CDR3 length is 17 residues. The CDR3 sequence is CASSLAADRGWADTQYF. The DNA of the CDR3 is TGTGCCAGCAGCTTAGCAGCAGACAGGGGTTGGGCAGATACGCAGTATTTT.

The V and J genes are TRBV27 and TRBJ1-2, with 9 bases fitting TRBD1. Unmatched junction bases numbered 8, after V lost 4 bases and J lost 8 bases. Germline V lookup: CDR1 MNHEY, CDR2 SMNVEV (reference sequence). The CDR3 sequence is 14 residues long. DNA for the CDR3: TGTGCCAGCAGTTCGGCGGACAGGGGATGGGGCTACACCTTC. This gives the protein CASSSADRGWGYTF.

This clonotype has a count of ten or more. V and J are TRBV19 and TRBJ2-1, with D perhaps matching TRBD2 (5 bases). The germline V gene has CDR1 LNHDA and CDR2 SQIVND (reference sequence). Trimming left V 5 bases short and J 5 bases short, with 16 bases between. The CDR3 loop spans 15 amino acids. The CDR3 is CASSWVGRGHNEQFF. The CDR3 bases are TGTGCCAGTAGTTGGGTTGGGAGAGGGCACAATGAGCAGTTCTTC.

This clonotype was observed a few times. This chain links TRBV7-9 with TRBJ2-7, with a weak D call TRBD1 (5 bases). Germline CDR1 SEHNR, CDR2 FQNEAQ (reference sequence). V lost 5 bases and J lost 2, with 13 bases in between. There are 14 residues in the CDR3. CDR3 sequence: CASSGEQAPYEQYF. In nucleotides, the CDR3 is TGTGCCAGCAGCGGGGAACAGGCCCCCTACGAGCAGTACTTC.

This clonotype was detected a few times. This chain connects TRBV5-1 to TRBJ2-2; no definite D call. The CDR3 sequence is 15 residues long. Germline CDR1 SGHRS, CDR2 YFSETQ. Trimming left V 0 bases short and J 3 bases short, with 9 bases between. The CDR3 DNA reads as TGCGCCAGCAGCTTGGAAGGCTCACACACCGGGGAGCTGTTTTTT. It codes for CASSLEGSHTGELFF.

This clonotype was observed at least ten times. The chain recombines TRBV20-1 with TRBJ2-1, with D perhaps being TRBD1 or TRBD2 (5 bases each). Germline V gene lookup returns CDR1 DFQATT and CDR2 SNEGSKA (reference sequence). V was pared by 6 bases and J by 0 bases, with 12 bases between. This CDR3 has 14 residues. Here the CDR3 reads CSAMGRISYNEQFF. The CDR3, as DNA: TGCAGTGCCATGGGACGGATCTCCTACAATGAGCAGTTCTTC.

The V and J genes are TRBV10-3 and TRBJ1-6; 8 nucleotides match TRBD1. The CDR3 has 15 residues. V was pared by 2 bases and J by 5 bases, with 2 bases of the junction left unmatched. The germline V gene encodes CDR1 ENHRY and CDR2 SYGVKD. This CDR3 is CAISELDRDNSPLHF. The CDR3 DNA reads as TGTGCCATCAGTGAGCTGGACAGGGATAATTCACCCCTCCACTTT.

This clonotype was seen only a few times. The chain couples TRBV20-1 to TRBJ2-3, with TRBD2 as a possible D gene (6 bases). Germline V lookup: CDR1 DFQATT, CDR2 SNEGSKA (reference sequence). V gave up 6 bases and J gave up 0 bases, with 13 bases separating them. This CDR3 contains 14 residues. CDR3 in DNA: TGCAGTGCGGGAGGACTGATTAGCACAGATACGCAGTATTTT. This codes for CSAGGLISTDTQYF.

This clonotype was observed a handful of times. The genes are TRBV5-4 and TRBJ2-3; D perhaps matches TRBD1 (6 bases). The V end lost 2 bases, the J end lost 2 bases, and 9 bases lay between the germline ends. The germline V gene has CDR1 SGHNT and CDR2 YYREEE (reference sequence). The CDR3 is 14 amino acids. In DNA, the CDR3 is TGTGCCAGCAGCTTCGGACAGCCCACAGATACGCAGTATTTT. It yields the protein CASSFGQPTDTQYF.

This chain joins TRBV12-3 or TRBV12-4 and TRBJ1-2; 7 bases are a match to TRBD1. The CDR3 runs 13 residues. V trimming: 6 bases; J trimming: 7 bases; junction bases outside the gene matches: 8. The CDR3 protein is CASSRQGIRGYTF. CDR3 coding DNA: TGTGCCAGCAGCCGACAGGGAATTCGTGGCTACACCTTC.

Many counts were recorded for this clonotype. This chain links TRBV5-1 with TRBJ1-3, with D possibly TRBD1 on 5 matching bases. Trimming left V 4 bases short and J 4 bases short, with 12 bases between. CDR3 length: 14 amino acids. The germline gives CDR1 SGHRS, CDR2 YFSETQ. The CDR3 sequence: CASSRDFVGNTIYF. Written as DNA, the CDR3 is TGCGCCAGCAGCAGGGACTTCGTCGGAAACACCATATATTTT.

Regarding this clonotype: A much larger clone is a single base away; this may be a read error. The chain is built from TRBV2 and TRBJ2-1; D is perhaps TRBD2 (6 bases). Germline V gene data show CDR1 as SNHLY and CDR2 as FYNNEI. The CDR3 loop spans 14 amino acids. The CDR3 region has the DNA TGTGCCAGCAGTGAAGCGCGAGAGTTACTAGCCTGGTTATTC. This codes for CASSEARELLAWLF.

V and J are TRBV7-6 and TRBJ2-7; no clear D. The ends were cut back, 1 base at V and 3 bases at J, with 13 bases in the middle. The CDR3 has 15 residues. The germline gives CDR1 SGHVS, CDR2 FNYEAQ. This CDR3 is CASSLETTTNYEQYF. The CDR3 DNA sequence: TGTGCCAGCAGCTTAGAGACAACTACAAACTACGAGCAGTACTTC.

This clonotype was counted many times. The chain couples TRBV4-1 to TRBJ1-1; D is ambiguous. Germline assignment: CDR1 MGHRA and CDR2 YSYEKL. Trimming stripped 1 base from V and 4 bases from J, with 4 bases between. The CDR3 is made up of 12 amino acids. The DNA of the CDR3 is TGCGCCAGCAGCCAAGTAAGCACTGAAGCTTTCTTT. Translation: CASSQVSTEAFF.

This clonotype has just a few counts. The V gene is TRBV24-1, the J gene TRBJ2-3; possible D gene TRBD2, 5 bases. Trimming removed 0 bases at V and 5 bases at J, with 5 bases between. Germline V gene data show CDR1 as KGHDR and CDR2 as SFDVKD. This CDR3 has 13 amino acids. CDR3 coding DNA: TGTGCCACCAGTGATTTGGCGGGAGATACGCAGTATTTT. Translation gives CATSDLAGDTQYF.

V gene TRBV6-5 combines with J gene TRBJ2-5, with D perhaps assigned TRBD1 or TRBD2 (6 bases each). CDR3 size: 14 residues. V shed 1 base and J shed 5 bases, with 11 bases lying between them. CDR1 is MNHEY and CDR2 is SVGAGI in the germline V gene. DNA for the CDR3: TGTGCCAGCAGTTACTACGGAGGGGGTGAGACCCAGTACTTC. Translation: CASSYYGGGETQYF.

This clonotype was observed a handful of times. V gene TRBV12-3 or TRBV12-4 combines with J gene TRBJ2-5, with TRBD1 identical over 9 bases. V lost 3 bases and J lost 2; bases outside the gene matches: 16. The CDR3 consists of 19 residues. CDR3 DNA sequence: TGTGCCAGCAGTTTCATGATCGGTGCGGGACAGGGCCTACAAGAGACCCAGTACTTC. Translation gives CASSFMIGAGQGLQETQYF.

This clonotype was seen a handful of times. The V and J genes are TRBV7-9 and TRBJ2-5; 10 bases line up with TRBD2. J lost 1 base, V lost 5 bases, and 4 bases had no gene match. Germline CDR1 is SEHNR and CDR2 is FQNEAQ (reference sequence). The CDR3 runs to 15 residues. DNA for the CDR3: TGTGCCAGCAGCCCAGCTAGCGGGGGCCAAGAGACCCAGTACTTC. Its protein product is CASSPASGGQETQYF.

The chain is built from TRBV6-5 and TRBJ2-7; tentatively, D is TRBD1 (5 bases). Per germline, CDR1 MNHEY and CDR2 SVGAGI. Between the trimmed V and J ends, which lost 4 bases and 2 bases, there was a span of 15 bases. CDR3 length: 15 residues. For the CDR3, the DNA is TGTGCCAGCAGTTCCGTCTTCGGACAAACCTACGAGCAGTACGTC. Translated, it gives CASSSVFGQTYEQYV.

The chain is built from TRBV6-2 or TRBV6-3 and TRBJ2-1; D is possibly TRBD2 (6 bases). The CDR3 runs 13 residues. Per germline, CDR1 MNHEY and CDR2 SVGEGT. V shed 6 bases and J shed 4 bases, with 10 bases lying between them. The CDR3 reads CASRRDQYNEQFF. In DNA, the CDR3 is TGTGCCAGCAGGCGGGACCAATACAATGAGCAGTTCTTC.

V usage is TRBV29-1 and J usage is TRBJ2-7; possible D gene TRBD1, 6 bases. Per the germline V gene, CDR1 is SQVTM and CDR2 is ANQGSEA. The germline V and J ends were trimmed by 4 bases and 5 bases, with 12 bases remaining between them. The CDR3 runs 12 residues. DNA for the CDR3: TGCAGCGTTGGCCAGGGGTTGGACGAGCAGTACTTC. Translating it yields CSVGQGLDEQYF.

The chain uses TRBV7-2 and TRBJ2-3, with D tentatively TRBD1 or TRBD2 (6 bases each). This CDR3 contains 16 residues. V was shortened by 6 bases and J by 5 bases, with 21 bases between the two germline ends. CDR1 is SGHTA, CDR2 FQGNSA, per germline. As DNA, the CDR3 is TGTGCCAGCAGTCAGAGTGGCTGGGGGGCGGTAGATACGCAGTATTTT. It specifies CASSQSGWGAVDTQYF.

The chain carries TRBV10-3 and TRBJ2-1; 9 positions agree with TRBD2. Germline V CDR1 and CDR2: ENHRY, SYGVKD. V lost 6 bases and J lost 4; bases outside the gene matches: 4. There are 14 residues in the CDR3. The CDR3 DNA is TGTGCCATCAGAAGACTAGCGGAATACAATGAGCAGTTCTTC. It specifies CAIRRLAEYNEQFF.